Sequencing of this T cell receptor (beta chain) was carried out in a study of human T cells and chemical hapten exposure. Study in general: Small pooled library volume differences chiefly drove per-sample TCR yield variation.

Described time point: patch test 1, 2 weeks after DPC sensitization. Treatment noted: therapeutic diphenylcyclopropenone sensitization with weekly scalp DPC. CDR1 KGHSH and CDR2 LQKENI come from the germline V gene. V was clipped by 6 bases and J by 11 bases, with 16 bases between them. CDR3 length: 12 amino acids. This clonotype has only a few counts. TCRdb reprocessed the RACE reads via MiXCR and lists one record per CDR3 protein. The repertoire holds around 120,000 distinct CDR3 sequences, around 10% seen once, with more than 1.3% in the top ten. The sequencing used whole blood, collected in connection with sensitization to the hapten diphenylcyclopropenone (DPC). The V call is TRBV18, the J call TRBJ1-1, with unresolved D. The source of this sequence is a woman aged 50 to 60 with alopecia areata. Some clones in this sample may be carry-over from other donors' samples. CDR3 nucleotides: TGTGCCAGCTCTTACGAGGGCGACCGGGCTTTCTTT. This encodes CASSYEGDRAFF.